Shown below are 21 T cell receptor beta chains from a single sample sequenced in a study of neurological immune-mediated disorders. One entry per CDR3 protein, called by TCRdb with MiXCR from the 5' RACE reads. The table lists roughly 56,000 distinct CDR3 sequences, roughly 3.5% of them singletons. Specimen: PBMCs. The receptor source for this set is a woman aged 60 to 75 with multiple sclerosis.

The chain recombines TRBV7-2 with TRBJ2-2; 8 bases line up with TRBD2. This CDR3 contains 13 residues. Per germline, CDR1 SGHTA and CDR2 FQGNSA. The J segment lost 9 bases and the V segment lost 5 bases, leaving 5 bases of the junction unmatched. The CDR3 bases are TGTGCCAGCAGCAAAAGGACTAGCTGGGAGCTGTTTTTT. This codes for CASSKRTSWELFF.

This clonotype has at least ten counts. CDR3 coding DNA: TGCGCCAGCAGTAAAATCCTTGGCTCCTACGAGCAGTACTTC. Protein sequence: CASSKILGSYEQYF. The chain recombines TRBV5-1 with TRBJ2-7; no clear D gene. Between the trimmed V and J ends, which lost 5 bases and 0 bases, there was a span of 12 bases. Germline-derived CDR1 and CDR2 are SGHRS and YFSETQ. The CDR3 has 14 residues. Full variable domain (remainder filled in from reference TRBV5-1 and TRBJ2-7): KAGVTQTPRYLIKTRGQQVTLSCSPISGHRSVSWYQQTPGQGLQFLFEYFSETQRNKGNFPGRFSGRQFSNSRSEMNVSTLELGDSALYLCASSKILGSYEQYFGPGTRLTVT.

This clonotype was recorded many times. V usage is TRBV9 and J usage is TRBJ2-7; 9 positions match TRBD2. CDR3 size: 15 residues. J lost 5 bases, V lost 0 bases, and 6 bases had no gene match. The germline V gene encodes CDR1 SGDLS and CDR2 YYNGEE. CDR3 region: CASSVGVAGVDEQYF. In DNA form, the CDR3 reads TGTGCCAGCAGCGTAGGGGTAGCGGGAGTGGACGAGCAGTACTTC.

The table lists this clonotype with many counts. This sequence joins TRBV5-1 and TRBJ2-2; D is unclear. The CDR3 contains 14 residues. Germline loops: CDR1 SGHRS, CDR2 YFSETQ. V was shortened by 0 bases and J by 9 bases, with 12 bases between the two germline ends. CDR3 amino acids: CASSLAGQPRELFF. CDR3 DNA sequence: TGCGCCAGCAGCTTGGCCGGCCAGCCGCGGGAGCTGTTTTTT.

This clonotype was seen at least ten times. The chain is built from TRBV5-1 and TRBJ1-1, with 8 nucleotides matching TRBD1. This CDR3 has 15 residues. The V gene's germline CDR1 is SGHRS and CDR2 YFSETQ. The J segment lost 1 base and the V segment lost 4 bases, leaving 6 bases of the junction unmatched. The CDR3 is CASSPQGGTNTEAFF. The CDR3, as DNA: TGCGCCAGCAGCCCACAGGGGGGGACGAACACTGAAGCTTTCTTT.

This clonotype was observed many times. The CDR3 nucleotides read TGCAGTGCTAGTTTAGCGGGAGGACAAGAGACCCAGTACTTC. Translated: CSASLAGGQETQYF. The chain joins TRBV20-1 to TRBJ2-5; 10 nucleotides align to TRBD2. Germline CDR1 and CDR2: DFQATT and SNEGSKA (reference sequence). V gave up 3 bases and J gave up 2 bases; unmatched junction bases: 3. The CDR3 extends over 14 amino acids.

This clonotype was picked up many times. The chain uses TRBV20-1 and TRBJ2-6; 7 bases fit TRBD1. The CDR3 extends over 15 amino acids. J gave up 2 bases and V 5 bases, and 6 bases lay outside the gene matches. The V gene's germline CDR1 is DFQATT and CDR2 SNEGSKA (reference sequence). CDR3 sequence: CSAANTGAGANVLTF. The CDR3 DNA sequence: TGCAGTGCTGCCAACACAGGGGCTGGGGCCAACGTCCTGACTTTC.

This clonotype has ten or more counts. The J gene is TRBJ1-1, the V gene TRBV3-1; the D gene is possibly TRBD1 (5 bases). Looked up from germline, CDR1 is LGHDT and CDR2 is YNNKEL (reference sequence). The CDR3 spans 15 residues. The V gene lost 1 base and the J gene lost 1 base, with 10 bases spanning the gap. The DNA for the CDR3 is TGTGCCAGCAGCCAAGTTTGGGACGGGAACACTGAAGCTTTCTTT. Encoded protein: CASSQVWDGNTEAFF.

Ten or more counts support this clonotype. V usage is TRBV7-3 and J usage is TRBJ2-3, with D uncertain. The CDR3 spans 13 residues. Germline CDR1 and CDR2: SGHTA and FQGTGA. Deletions cut 3 bases from V and 6 bases from J, with 10 bases between. CDR3 residues: CASSFRRSDTQYF. The CDR3 nucleotides read TGTGCCAGCAGCTTCCGCAGGTCGGATACGCAGTATTTT.

This clonotype was seen more than once but under ten times. The chain employs TRBV6-1 and TRBJ1-5; D not certain. This CDR3 has 13 amino acids. In germline, CDR1 is MNHNS, CDR2 SASEGT. Trimming shortened V by 6 bases and J by 6 bases, and 12 bases separated the two germline ends. The CDR3 sequence: CASRPGVGQPQHF. The DNA for the CDR3 is TGTGCCAGCAGGCCAGGTGTGGGTCAGCCCCAGCATTTT.

This clonotype has at least ten counts. The J gene is TRBJ2-2, the V gene TRBV20-1; D might be TRBD2 (7 bases). CDR3 length equals 15 residues. Germline V gene sequence: CDR1 DFQATT, CDR2 SNEGSKA (reference sequence). The ends were cut back, 3 bases at V and 5 bases at J, with 16 bases in the middle. The CDR3 loop is CSARKAGAATGELFF. CDR3 sequence (DNA): TGCAGTGCTAGGAAGGCGGGGGCGGCTACCGGGGAGCTGTTTTTT.

This clonotype was seen at least ten times. The chain links TRBV7-8 to TRBJ2-5; TRBD2 aligns across 14 bases. The CDR3 is made up of 19 amino acids. Germline CDR1 SGHVS, CDR2 FQNEAQ. After removal of 4 bases from V and 4 bases from J, the junction contained 14 bases not matched to a gene. The CDR3 reads CASSSRLAGGPDGVETQYF. DNA of the CDR3: TGTGCCAGCAGCTCCAGACTAGCGGGAGGGCCGGACGGTGTAGAGACCCAGTACTTC.

In its sample, this clonotype was seen many times. The rearrangement links TRBV4-1 to TRBJ1-5; 9 bases match TRBD1. The CDR3 has 17 residues. With 2 bases clipped from V and 5 bases from J, the junction kept 10 bases outside the gene matches. Per germline, CDR1 MGHRA and CDR2 YSYEKL. The CDR3 sequence: CASSQRSGTGSYQPQHF. CDR3 sequence (DNA): TGCGCCAGCAGCCAAAGGTCCGGGACAGGGAGTTATCAGCCCCAGCATTTT.

The chain links TRBV20-1 to TRBJ2-3; 7 nucleotides line up with TRBD2. The CDR3 spans 15 residues. The V gene end was trimmed by 3 bases and the J gene end by 5 bases; junction bases not matched to a gene: 11. CDR1 is DFQATT and CDR2 is SNEGSKA in the germline V gene (reference sequence). In DNA form, the CDR3 reads TGCAGTGCTAGGGCTCGACTAGCCTTTAAAGATACGCAGTATTTT. Its protein is CSARARLAFKDTQYF.

In this sample, this clonotype turned up many times. CDR3 amino acids: CASSLLRNEQFF. In DNA, the CDR3 is TGTGCCAGCAGTCTCTTGCGGAATGAGCAGTTCTTC. This chain connects TRBV3-1 to TRBJ2-1; D uncertain. The germline CDR1 and CDR2 sequences are LGHDT and YNNKEL (reference sequence). V shed 6 bases and J shed 7 bases, with 10 bases lying between them. CDR3 length: 12 amino acids.

This clonotype was detected ten times or more. The chain joins TRBV4-1 to TRBJ2-5; D ambiguous. Germline-derived CDR1 and CDR2 are MGHRA and YSYEKL. The CDR3 runs to 15 residues. Trimming took off 3 bases at V and 1 base at J, with 12 bases between the two ends. CDR3 sequence: CASSHGRDSQETQYF. In DNA form, the CDR3 reads TGCGCCAGCAGCCATGGAAGGGATTCCCAAGAGACCCAGTACTTC.

This clonotype was seen ten or more times. The CDR3 loop reads CASSLSTSGSYNEQFF. Written as DNA, the CDR3 is TGTGCCAGCAGCTTATCGACTAGCGGGTCCTACAATGAGCAGTTCTTC. The chain employs TRBV7-3 and TRBJ2-1; 10 bases are shared with TRBD2. V was pared by 2 bases and J by 1 base, with 2 bases of the junction left unmatched. This CDR3 contains 16 residues. Germline V CDR1 and CDR2: SGHTA, FQGTGA. The variable domain in full, completed from reference TRBV7-3 and TRBJ2-1, reads GAGVSQTPSNKVTEKGKYVELRCDPISGHTALYWYRQSLGQGPEFLIYFQGTGAADDSGLPNDRFFAVRPEGSVSTLKIQRTERGDSAVYLCASSLSTSGSYNEQFFGPGTRLTVL.

At least ten counts were recorded for this clonotype. The V call is TRBV4-1, the J call TRBJ2-1; TRBD2 agrees at 8 bases. Germline-derived CDR1 and CDR2 are MGHRA and YSYEKL. Unmatched junction bases numbered 5, after V lost 1 base and J lost 0 bases. The CDR3 is 17 amino acids. Written as DNA, the CDR3 is TGCGCCAGCAGCCAAGGGACTACTAGCGGCTCCTACAATGAGCAGTTCTTC. Amino acids: CASSQGTTSGSYNEQFF.

This clonotype came up many times. This CDR3 is CASILGGNTDTQYF. DNA for the CDR3: TGTGCCAGCATTCTTGGCGGGAACACAGATACGCAGTATTTT. The chain carries TRBV25-1 and TRBJ2-3; D possibly corresponds to TRBD2 (6 bases). Trimming left V 7 bases short and J 2 bases short, with 13 bases between. CDR3 length equals 14 residues. Germline V lookup: CDR1 MGHDK, CDR2 SYGVNS.

This clonotype was counted ten times or more. This rearrangement joins TRBV30 to TRBJ1-1, with no clear D. Per germline, CDR1 GTSNPN and CDR2 SVGIG (reference sequence). This CDR3 has 13 residues. Trimming removed 4 bases at V and 4 bases at J, with 13 bases between. The CDR3 spells CAWKALMTTEAFF. For the CDR3, the DNA is TGTGCCTGGAAGGCGTTGATGACCACTGAAGCTTTCTTT. Together with reference TRBV30 and TRBJ1-1, the CDR3 gives the full variable domain: SQTIHQWPATLVQPVGSPLSLECTVEGTSNPNLYWYRQAAGRGLQLLFYSVGIGQISSEVPQNLSASRPQDRQFILSSKKLLLSDSGFYLCAWKALMTTEAFFGQGTRLTVV.

This clonotype has more than one count but fewer than ten. A much larger clone lies one base from this, so it may be a read error. This rearrangement joins TRBV20-1 to TRBJ1-1; D gene unclear. V lost 1 base to trimming and J lost 5 bases, with 14 bases between them. The CDR3 runs to 14 residues. Germline values: CDR1 DFQATT, CDR2 SNEGSKA (reference sequence). For the CDR3, the DNA is TGCAGTGCTAGAGGTGGCCCGACAACTACTGAAGCTTTCTTT. As protein: CSARGGPTTTEAFF.